One sample yielded the 17 T cell receptor beta chains listed below, sequenced in a study of immune heterogeneity within non-small cell lung tumors. Multiplex PCR was performed with 32 V and 13 J primers, and it amplified TCR beta CDR3. TCRdb used MiXCR to reprocess the multiplex PCR reads, holding one entry per CDR3 protein. The sample yields tens of thousands of distinct CDR3 sequences, around 30% seen once. The starting template was genomic DNA from bulk tumor, 600 ng per sample. While surgery was under way, several biopsies spaced far apart were taken per primary tumor. The study enrolled patients with untreated, newly diagnosed non-small cell lung cancer who underwent curative surgery. Sequencing was done on a sample of lung tumor tissue. These receptors came from a man aged 35-49 years with non-small cell lung cancer.

This clonotype is medium-sized (0.01 to 0.1%) in the sample. The chain recombines TRBV28 with TRBJ1-2; weak D call: TRBD1 (6 bases). The CDR3 is 13 residues long. From germline, CDR1 is MDHEN and CDR2 SYDVKM. The germline V and J ends were trimmed by 7 bases and 5 bases, with 14 bases remaining between them. The CDR3 here is CASTRGRGYGYTF. CDR3 bases: TGTGCCAGCACGAGGGGGAGGGGATATGGCTACACCTTC.

This clonotype was picked up many times. The chain joins TRBV27 to TRBJ2-3; 8 bases align to TRBD1. Germline V gene data show CDR1 as MNHEY and CDR2 as SMNVEV (reference sequence). CDR3 length: 16 residues. The V gene end was trimmed by 5 bases and the J gene end by 4 bases; junction bases not matched to a gene: 11. The CDR3 reads CASSLTRTGYADTQYF. For the CDR3, the DNA is TGTGCCAGCAGTCTAACAAGGACAGGGTACGCAGATACGCAGTATTTT.

V usage is TRBV5-1 and J usage is TRBJ2-5; possible D gene TRBD2, 5 bases. This CDR3 spans 15 amino acids. The V gene's germline CDR1 is SGHRS and CDR2 YFSETQ. Deletions cut 1 base from V and 5 bases from J, with 15 bases between. CDR3 sequence: CASSLSGGRRETQYF. The CDR3 DNA follows: TGCGCCAGCAGCTTGTCGGGCGGGCGACGGGAGACCCAGTACTTC.

This clonotype was counted only a few times. The genes are TRBV11-3 and TRBJ2-1; 12 bases align to TRBD2. The V segment lost 6 bases and the J segment 2 bases; nucleotides outside the gene matches: 2. Per the germline V gene, CDR1 is SGHNT and CDR2 is YENEEA. CDR3 length equals 15 residues. The CDR3 protein is CASSSSGRAYNEQFF. The CDR3 DNA reads as TGTGCCAGCAGTTCTAGCGGGAGGGCCTACAATGAGCAGTTCTTC.

This clonotype has only a few counts. A junction end diverges from the germline sequence, so it may reflect a read error. The chain couples TRBV7-2 to TRBJ2-3; 11 nucleotides agree with TRBD2. The CDR3 is 16 residues long. CDR1 is SGHTA, CDR2 FQGNSA, per germline. CDR3 residues: CASSFASGRRTDMQYF. CDR3 nucleotide sequence: TGTGCCAGCAGCTTTGCTAGCGGGAGGCGCACAGATATGCAGTATTTT. Full variable domain (outside the CDR3, taken from reference TRBV7-2 and TRBJ2-3): GAGVSQSPSNKVTEKGKDVELRCDPISGHTALYWYRQSLGQGLEFLIYFQGNSAPDKSGLPSDRFSAERTGGSVSTLTIQRTQQEDSAVYLCASSFASGRRTDMQYFGPGTRLTVL.

This CDR3 reads CASSHRTGPSFNTEAFF. For the CDR3, the DNA is TGCGCCAGCAGCCATCGGACAGGGCCATCCTTCAACACTGAAGCTTTCTTT. The rearrangement joins TRBV4-3 to TRBJ1-1; the match to TRBD1 covers 8 bases. The CDR3 runs 17 residues. Trimming took 3 bases from V and 2 from J; bases not matched to a gene: 11. Germline values: CDR1 LGHNA, CDR2 YSLEER.

A note on this clonotype: A much larger clone differs by one base, so this may be a read error. The chain couples TRBV25-1 to TRBJ1-4; 9 bases fit TRBD1. The V gene end was trimmed by 3 bases and the J gene end by 11 bases; junction bases not matched to a gene: 7. The length of the CDR3 is 14 residues. The V gene's germline CDR1 is MGHDK and CDR2 SYGVNS. CDR3 region: CASSDWDRDGKLFF. For the CDR3, the DNA is TGTGCCAGCAGTGATTGGGACAGGGACGGCAAACTGTTTTTT.

The chain links TRBV5-1 to TRBJ2-3; the D gene is possibly TRBD2 (5 bases). Per germline, CDR1 SGHRS and CDR2 YFSETQ. Trimming removed 4 bases from V and 6 bases from J, with 15 bases in between. The CDR3 is 14 residues long. CDR3 sequence: CASSEGVYSDTQYF. The CDR3 DNA reads TGCGCCAGCAGCGAGGGTGTTTATTCCGATACGCAGTATTTT.

This clonotype has at least ten counts. This sequence joins TRBV6-1 and TRBJ1-6, with no clear D. The CDR3 loop spans 15 amino acids. Germline V gene sequence: CDR1 MNHNS, CDR2 SASEGT. V was trimmed by 8 bases and J by 7 bases, leaving 18 bases between them. CDR3 in amino acids: CASANLRAGNSPLHF. CDR3 coding DNA: TGTGCCAGCGCCAATCTCCGTGCGGGAAATTCACCCCTCCACTTT.

Of note for this clonotype: Possible read error: a much larger clone is one base away. This rearrangement joins TRBV5-8 to TRBJ1-6; D is unresolved. The V gene's germline CDR1 is SGHTS and CDR2 YDEGEE. The CDR3 consists of 14 residues. The germline V and J ends were trimmed by 2 bases and 9 bases, with 12 bases remaining between them. CDR3 nucleotide sequence: TGTGCCAGCAGCTTAGCGGGGTCTAGTTCACCCCTCCACTTT. Its protein is CASSLAGSSSPLHF.

This clonotype was observed at least ten times. This chain connects TRBV29-1 to TRBJ1-2; D not resolved. Germline CDR1 reads SQVTM; CDR2 reads ANQGSEA. There are 13 residues in the CDR3. The V end was cut by 0 bases, the J end by 7 bases, with 12 bases between. CDR3 region: CSVEERQAGGYTF. CDR3 bases: TGCAGCGTTGAAGAACGGCAGGCTGGTGGCTACACCTTC.

The chain carries TRBV7-2 and TRBJ2-1; the D gene is possibly TRBD2 (6 bases). The CDR3 is 18 amino acids. With 5 bases removed from V and 7 bases from J, the gap between germline ends came to 27 bases. Per germline, CDR1 SGHTA and CDR2 FQGNSA. CDR3 nucleotide sequence: TGTGCCAGCAGCCTACAGAGCGGACTAACGGGAAGAGAAAATGAGCAGTTCTTC. It translates to CASSLQSGLTGRENEQFF.

There are many counts of this clonotype. The chain carries TRBV19 and TRBJ2-7; either TRBD1 or TRBD2 may supply D (5 bases each). V shed 3 bases and J shed 7 bases, with 13 bases lying between them. Germline assignment: CDR1 LNHDA and CDR2 SQIVND (reference sequence). The length of the CDR3 is 13 residues. The CDR3 spells CASSILRDGEQYF. The CDR3 coding sequence is TGTGCCAGTAGTATCCTCCGGGACGGTGAGCAGTACTTC.

This chain connects TRBV14 to TRBJ2-5; 13 nucleotides line up with TRBD2. V was pared by 1 base and J by 5 bases, with 4 bases of the junction left unmatched. The germline CDR1 and CDR2 sequences are SGHDN and FVKESK. The CDR3 is 16 residues long. The DNA of the CDR3 is TGTGCCAGCAGCCAAGGGGGACTAGCGGGATCCGAGACCCAGTACTTC. This translates into CASSQGGLAGSETQYF.

The chain is built from TRBV7-8 and TRBJ1-1, with D unresolved. The V end lost 7 bases, the J end lost 4 bases, and 13 bases lay between the germline ends. Germline-derived CDR1 and CDR2 are SGHVS and FQNEAQ. The length of the CDR3 is 13 residues. CDR3 protein: CASTFWEGTEAFF. The CDR3 coding sequence is TGTGCCAGCACCTTCTGGGAAGGCACTGAAGCTTTCTTT.

This clonotype was recorded at least ten times. The chain uses TRBV9 and TRBJ2-7; 7 positions agree with TRBD1. With 3 bases clipped from V and 4 bases from J, the junction kept 10 bases outside the gene matches. The V gene's germline CDR1 is SGDLS and CDR2 YYNGEE. The CDR3 is made up of 15 amino acids. The CDR3 loop is CASSETGTALYEQYF. In DNA form, the CDR3 reads TGTGCCAGCAGCGAAACCGGGACAGCACTATACGAGCAGTACTTC.

This clonotype is categorized as medium-sized. The CDR3 is CASRLLAGDLYEQYF. In DNA, the CDR3 is TGTGCCAGCAGGCTACTAGCGGGAGACCTCTACGAGCAGTACTTC. The chain employs TRBV28 and TRBJ2-7, with TRBD2 matching 11 bases. Germline-derived CDR1 and CDR2 are MDHEN and SYDVKM. With V trimmed by 6 bases and J by 3 bases, 7 bases remained unmatched. The CDR3 length is 15 residues.